Here is one T cell receptor beta chain with its context. Assay: immunoSEQ multiplex PCR; the TCRdb copy retains only in-frame clones and omits some. The sample contains about 140,000 clones, more than 85% of which appear only once. This entry is derived from a study of T cell responses to AZD1222 COVID-19 vaccine. The starting material was peripheral blood, obtained on day 0 of AZD1222 vaccination. The TCR comes from an adult in good health.

CDR3 region: CASSVGARGPTNEKLFF. As DNA, the CDR3 is TGTGCCAGCAGCGTAGGTGCCAGGGGCCCAACTAATGAAAAACTGTTTTTT. The rearrangement links TRBV9 to TRBJ1-4; D possibly corresponds to TRBD1 (6 bases). Germline CDR1 reads SGDLS; CDR2 reads YYNGEE. The CDR3 runs to 17 residues. V shed 0 bases and J shed 0 bases, with 12 bases lying between them.